The 19 T cell receptor beta chains below all came from one sample that was sequenced in a study of T-cell reconstitution after alpha-beta-depleted transplantation in children. During its preparation, the TCRbeta library received unique molecular identifiers. One entry per CDR3 protein results from TCRdb running MiXCR on the PCR reads. Of nearly 350,000 distinct CDR3 sequences in the sample, around 15% were seen once. This specimen was PBMCs, mostly from graft donor cells, taken 360 days after TCRalphabeta/CD19-depleted stem cell transplant. Every receptor here comes from a male patient between 2 and 15 years old who had a stem cell transplant for acute lymphoblastic leukemia, so the T cells may come from the graft donor.

The chain carries TRBV28 and TRBJ1-2; D gene unclear. The CDR3 runs to 19 residues. V gave up 6 bases and J gave up 2 bases, with 28 bases separating them. In germline, CDR1 is MDHEN, CDR2 SYDVKM. The CDR3 reads CASSQTLEVVGLLNYGYTF. In DNA, the CDR3 is TGTGCCAGCAGCCAAACCCTGGAGGTAGTAGGCCTCTTGAACTATGGCTACACCTTC.

This clonotype has just a few counts. The chain recombines TRBV7-8 with TRBJ2-5, with D possibly being TRBD1 (6 bases). This CDR3 contains 15 residues. V dropped 3 bases and J dropped 4 bases, with 15 bases sitting between them. Germline V gene lookup returns CDR1 SGHVS and CDR2 FQNEAQ. CDR3 sequence reads: CASSLLLTGRETQYF. DNA for the CDR3: TGTGCCAGCAGCTTGTTATTGACAGGCCGAGAGACCCAGTACTTC.

This clonotype was counted only a few times. The chain combines TRBV15 with TRBJ2-5, with unresolved D. The CDR3 has 14 amino acids. V dropped 8 bases and J dropped 0 bases, with 13 bases sitting between them. Germline V gene lookup returns CDR1 LNHNV and CDR2 YYDKDF (reference sequence). The CDR3 region has the DNA TGTGCCACCTCAAGGGCTTCGTACCAAGAGACCCAGTACTTC. It codes for CATSRASYQETQYF. The entire variable domain, with the rest obtained from reference TRBV15 and TRBJ2-5, is as follows: DAMVIQNPRYQVTQFGKPVTLSCSQTLNHNVMYWYQQKSSQAPKLLFHYYDKDFNNEADTPDNFQSRRPNTSFCFLDIRSPGLGDTAMYLCATSRASYQETQYFGPGTRLLVL.

This clonotype was seen more than once but under ten times. The chain employs TRBV27 and TRBJ1-2, with 7 bases aligning to TRBD1. V lost 4 bases to trimming and J lost 5 bases; unmatched junction nucleotides: 4. This CDR3 spans 13 amino acids. CDR1 and CDR2 (germline): MNHEY, SMNVEV (reference sequence). CDR3 sequence (DNA): TGTGCCAGCAGTTCCAGGGGGAAGTATGGCTACACCTTC. Amino acid sequence: CASSSRGKYGYTF.

This clonotype was seen at least ten times. The chain joins TRBV12-3 or TRBV12-4 to TRBJ2-2; no clear D gene. This CDR3 is 13 amino acids long. Trimming left V 2 bases short and J 4 bases short, with 5 bases between. As DNA, the CDR3 is TGTGCCAGCAGTTTATCCCTCACCGGGGAGCTGTTTTTT. This sequence encodes CASSLSLTGELFF.

This clonotype was seen a handful of times. The J gene is TRBJ2-1, the V gene TRBV5-6, with no clear D. Trimming left V 2 bases short and J 4 bases short, with 16 bases between. CDR1 and CDR2 (germline): SGHDT, YYEEEE. The CDR3 runs to 16 residues. DNA of the CDR3: TGTGCCAGCAGCTTCCGTTTACTTGAGATTTACAATGAGCAGTTCTTC. It encodes CASSFRLLEIYNEQFF.

This clonotype was counted many times. V usage is TRBV10-3 and J usage is TRBJ2-5; D may be TRBD2 (6 bases). The V gene's germline CDR1 is ENHRY and CDR2 SYGVKD. The CDR3 spans 14 residues. V shed 6 bases and J shed 3 bases, with 14 bases lying between them. CDR3 loop: CAISRLDQEETQYF. The CDR3 region has the DNA TGTGCCATCAGCCGACTAGATCAGGAAGAGACCCAGTACTTC.

This chain uses TRBV27 with TRBJ1-1; the match to TRBD1 covers 7 bases. The length of the CDR3 is 15 residues. Losses at the gene ends were 6 bases for V and 0 bases for J; bases not matched to a gene: 7. Germline CDR1 and CDR2: MNHEY and SMNVEV (reference sequence). The CDR3 loop is CASSRDRAMNTEAFF. DNA of the CDR3: TGTGCCAGCAGCCGGGACAGAGCTATGAACACTGAAGCTTTCTTT.

The chain joins TRBV14 to TRBJ1-2; D is undetermined. The V gene's germline CDR1 is SGHDN and CDR2 FVKESK. This CDR3 comprises 12 residues. V gave up 1 base and J gave up 6 bases, with 6 bases separating them. The CDR3 region has the DNA TGTGCCAGCAGCCAAGCTGGGAATGGCTACACCTTC. Its protein product is CASSQAGNGYTF.

There are a few counts of this clonotype. The chain uses TRBV6-2 or TRBV6-3 and TRBJ2-2; 13 bases line up with TRBD2. V trimming: 6 bases; J trimming: 4 bases; junction bases outside the gene matches: 2. The CDR3 has 15 residues. Germline V gives CDR1 MNHEY, CDR2 SVGEGT. The CDR3 region has the DNA TGTGCCAGCAGACTAGCGGGAGGGCCCACCGGGGAGCTGTTTTTT. Translation gives CASRLAGGPTGELFF.

This clonotype appeared many times. The rearrangement uses TRBV2 and TRBJ2-1; 13 bases are a match to TRBD2. This CDR3 contains 18 residues. J gave up 10 bases and V 11 bases, and 23 bases lay outside the gene matches. Germline V gives CDR1 SNHLY, CDR2 FYNNEI. Here the CDR3 reads CARHPEGHGLAGVGEQFF. CDR3 coding DNA: TGTGCCCGCCACCCGGAGGGGCATGGACTAGCGGGAGTCGGGGAGCAGTTCTTC.

Ten or more counts support this clonotype. The chain couples TRBV27 to TRBJ2-1, with D unresolved. The CDR3 spans 14 residues. Germline lookup yields CDR1 MNHEY and CDR2 SMNVEV (reference sequence). V lost 5 bases, J lost 6 bases, and 14 bases lay in between. Here the CDR3 reads CASSVDKPTNEQFF. The CDR3 nucleotides are TGTGCCAGCAGTGTAGACAAGCCGACCAATGAGCAGTTCTTC.

A word on this clonotype: One end of the junction varies from germline; a read error may be responsible. J is TRBJ2-1 and V is TRBV7-7; a weak D match, TRBD1 (6 bases). The germline CDR1 and CDR2 sequences are SSHAT and FNYEAQ (reference sequence). The CDR3 totals 17 residues. The CDR3 nucleotides read TGTGCTAGCAGCTTAGAACTAGGGGGATTCATGGGAAATGAGCAGTCCTTC. It is translated as CASSLELGGFMGNEQSF.

This clonotype was detected only a few times. The CDR3, as DNA: TGTGCCACCAGCAGAGATCGAGGACTAGCGGGCCCTGAGACCCAGTACTTC. Translation gives CATSRDRGLAGPETQYF. The rearrangement links TRBV15 to TRBJ2-5; TRBD2 matches 11 bases. Germline loops: CDR1 LNHNV, CDR2 YYDKDF (reference sequence). This CDR3 has 17 amino acids. J was trimmed by 5 bases and V by 0 bases; bases with no gene match: 8.

This clonotype was seen a few times. The chain combines TRBV9 with TRBJ2-7; D is unclear. Germline V gene sequence: CDR1 SGDLS, CDR2 YYNGEE. The CDR3 runs 13 residues. The germline V and J ends were trimmed by 0 bases and 3 bases, with 7 bases remaining between them. Here the CDR3 reads CASSVGAFYEQYF. The CDR3 nucleotides are TGTGCCAGCAGCGTAGGAGCCTTCTACGAGCAGTACTTC.

This clonotype was picked up a small number of times. The CDR3 is CATSDPGLGDTGELFF. CDR3 nucleotides: TGTGCCACCAGTGACCCGGGACTCGGAGACACCGGGGAGCTGTTTTTT. This chain uses TRBV24-1 with TRBJ2-2; perhaps TRBD2 as D (6 bases). There are 16 residues in the CDR3. Germline V gene lookup returns CDR1 KGHDR and CDR2 SFDVKD. V was shortened by 4 bases and J by 3 bases, with 14 bases between the two germline ends.

J is TRBJ1-2 and V is TRBV4-3, with a weak D call TRBD1 (6 bases). There are 15 residues in the CDR3. Germline V lookup: CDR1 LGHNA, CDR2 YSLEER. The V gene lost 4 bases and the J gene lost 3 bases, with 15 bases spanning the gap. The CDR3 is CASSPGRGADYGYTF. As DNA, the CDR3 is TGCGCCAGCAGCCCTGGCAGGGGCGCAGACTATGGCTACACCTTC.

The rearrangement links TRBV4-3 to TRBJ1-4; D is ambiguous. Per germline, CDR1 LGHNA and CDR2 YSLEER. V lost 0 bases and J lost 2, with 10 bases in between. The CDR3 has 16 residues. The CDR3, as DNA: TGCGCCAGCAGCCAAGATCTAGCGAGGACTAATGAAAAACTGTTTTTT. This codes for CASSQDLARTNEKLFF.

This clonotype has ten or more counts. The chain joins TRBV27 to TRBJ2-2; 14 bases align to TRBD2. J lost 8 bases, V lost 5 bases, and 10 bases had no gene match. Per the germline V gene, CDR1 is MNHEY and CDR2 is SMNVEV (reference sequence). This CDR3 has 17 amino acids. The CDR3 coding sequence is TGTGCCAGCAGTCCCTCGGGACTAGCGGGAGATAGGGGGGAGCTGTTTTTT. It translates to CASSPSGLAGDRGELFF.